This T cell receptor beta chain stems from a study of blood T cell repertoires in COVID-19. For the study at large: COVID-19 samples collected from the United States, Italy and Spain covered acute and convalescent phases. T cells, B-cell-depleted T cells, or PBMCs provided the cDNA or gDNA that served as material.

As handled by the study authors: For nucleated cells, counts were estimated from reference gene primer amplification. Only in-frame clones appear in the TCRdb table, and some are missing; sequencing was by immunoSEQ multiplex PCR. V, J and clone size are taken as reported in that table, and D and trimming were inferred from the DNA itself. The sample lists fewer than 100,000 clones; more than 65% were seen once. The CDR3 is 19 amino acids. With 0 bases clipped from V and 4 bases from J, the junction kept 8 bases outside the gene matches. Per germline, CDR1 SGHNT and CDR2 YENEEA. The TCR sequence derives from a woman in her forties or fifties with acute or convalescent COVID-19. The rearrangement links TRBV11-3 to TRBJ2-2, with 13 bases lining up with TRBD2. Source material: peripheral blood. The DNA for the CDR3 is TGTGCCAGCAGCTTAGAGGCACTAGCGGGGGGGACGAGCACCGGGGAGCTGTTTTTT. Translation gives CASSLEALAGGTSTGELFF.